Listed below are T cell receptor beta chains from one sample, sequenced in a study of vaccination effects on CD4 cells after COVID-19. TCRdb's copy holds only in-frame clones and misses some; the assay was immunoSEQ multiplex PCR. The data hold tens of thousands of clones, with 80% observed a single time. For these TCRs, the target antigens are not known. The starting material was CD4+ T cells from PBMCs cultured with SARS-CoV-2 spike peptides, obtained before COVID-19 vaccination. The receptors come from a human donor who received a COVID-19 vaccine. Each CDR3 is given with its conserved first and last residue. Each record gives: V gene, J gene, D gene, clone size, CDR3 DNA, CDR3 protein. A D gene is named only where the DNA matches it firmly. Size values are once, few and many counts, or a class for expanded clones, and some rows have none.

TRBV30	TRBJ2-5	TRBD2	NA	TGTGCCTGGAGTGTCGGGCTAGCGGGGGGGCCTGAGGAGACCCAGTACTTC	CAWSVGLAGGPEETQYF
TRBV19	TRBJ2-5	NA	NA	TGTGCCAGCTCAATGTGGGGACCTGGGGAGACCCAGTACTTC	CASSMWGPGETQYF
TRBV5-8	TRBJ2-3	NA	many	TGTGCCTCCCCGAATAATCCGGGGGAGACAGCTAGCACAGATACGCAGTATTTT	CASPNNPGETASTDTQYF
TRBV28	TRBJ1-4	NA	NA	TGTGCCAGCCAACGCCAGTTTAATGAAAAACTGTTTTTT	CASQRQFNEKLFF
TRBV6-2/TRBV6-3	TRBJ2-3	NA	NA	TGTGCCAGCAGCTTTGGGGGATCCTATACGCAGTATTTT	CASSFGGSYTQYF
TRBV5-1	TRBJ1-1	TRBD1	NA	TGCGCCAGCAGCTTGGTCGGAGTCGGGCAGGGGGGGACTGAAGCTTTCTTT	CASSLVGVGQGGTEAFF
TRBV18	TRBJ2-4	NA	once	TGTGCCAGCTCACCAGCAATGGACATTCAGTACTTC	CASSPAMDIQYF
TRBV9	TRBJ1-6	NA	NA	TGTGCCAGCAGCGTAGCTTGGGGGAATTCACCCCTCCACTTT	CASSVAWGNSPLHF
TRBV5-4	TRBJ2-1	NA	NA	TGTGCCAGCAGCTTGGAGGGCAGTTCCCGCGAGCAGTTCTTC	CASSLEGSSREQFF
TRBV6-6	TRBJ1-4	NA	NA	TGTGCCAGCAGTTATAGCCGGGGGAACGAAAAACTGTTTTTT	CASSYSRGNEKLFF
TRBV12-3/TRBV12-4	TRBJ1-1	NA	NA	TGTGCCAGCAGTTTAAGGCAGGTCACTGAAGCTTTCTTT	CASSLRQVTEAFF
TRBV6-5	TRBJ2-2	NA	NA	TGTGCCGTAACGACGGTACCGAACACCGGGGAGCTGTTTTTT	CAVTTVPNTGELFF
TRBV3-1/TRBV3-2	TRBJ2-2	NA	NA	TGTGCCAGCAGCCAAGGACCGGGGACTTACAACACCGGGGAGCTGTTTTTT	CASSQGPGTYNTGELFF
TRBV5-1	TRBJ2-5	NA	NA	TGCGCCAGCAGCCGTGACAGCCTAGGAGAGACCCAGTACTTC	CASSRDSLGETQYF
TRBV15	TRBJ2-3	NA	NA	TGTGCCACCAGCAGAGACAGGGGTTCCACAGATACGCAGTATTTT	CATSRDRGSTDTQYF
TRBV5-1	TRBJ2-5	TRBD2	NA	TGCGCCAGCAGCTCCGGGACTAGCGGGGAGACCCAGTACTTC	CASSSGTSGETQYF
TRBV6-5	TRBJ1-1	NA	NA	TGTGCCAGCAGTTACACCCGGGGGACTGAAGCTTTCTTT	CASSYTRGTEAFF
TRBV6-5	TRBJ1-2	TRBD1	NA	TGTGCCAGCTCCCGACAGGGAATTAACTATGGCTACACCTTC	CASSRQGINYGYTF
TRBV29-1	TRBJ1-2	NA	once	TGCAGCGTTGTCGGCCTGGGGGCGCCGGGTGGCTACACCTTC	CSVVGLGAPGGYTF
TRBV19	TRBJ2-3	NA	few	TGTGCCAGTAGTATAGTGATGGAAACAGATACGCAGTATTTT	CASSIVMETDTQYF
TRBV5-1	TRBJ1-1	NA	NA	TGCGCCAGCAGCTTGGGGGCAGGGAACACTGAAGCTTTCTTT	CASSLGAGNTEAFF
TRBV6-5	TRBJ1-1	TRBD1	NA	TGTGCCAGCAGTTACGCGATCGGACAGGACACTGAAGCTTTCTTT	CASSYAIGQDTEAFF
TRBV5-1	TRBJ2-3	TRBD2	NA	TGCGCCAGCAGCTTTACTAGCGGGGGGAGTACAGATACGCAGTATTTT	CASSFTSGGSTDTQYF
TRBV7-3	TRBJ1-2	TRBD1	NA	TGTGCCAGCAGCTTGGGGTACGCTCTGACAGGGGACGCGCGTACCTTC	CASSLGYALTGDARTF
TRBV3-1/TRBV3-2	TRBJ2-5	NA	NA	TGTGCCAGCAGCCTCAGGGGTGAGACCCAGTACTTC	CASSLRGETQYF
TRBV6-5	TRBJ1-2	TRBD1	NA	TGTGCGGGGTTGAGGAGGTTGGGACAGAACTATGGCTACACCTTC	CAGLRRLGQNYGYTF
TRBV5-1	TRBJ1-5	NA	NA	TGCGCCAGCAGCCCGGACTCCAATCAGCCCCAGCATTTT	CASSPDSNQPQHF
TRBV6-5	TRBJ1-1	NA	NA	TGTGCCAGCAGAACCGGGGCGTCGCGGGCTTTCTTT	CASRTGASRAFF
TRBV7-2	TRBJ1-2	NA	NA	TGTGCCAGCAGCTTATTTGTAGCGGACAGTGCTTATGGCTACACCTTC	CASSLFVADSAYGYTF
TRBV6-5	TRBJ1-1	TRBD1	NA	TGTGCCAGCAGTTTGACCGGGACAGGCTATACTGAAGCTTTCTTT	CASSLTGTGYTEAFF
TRBV29-1	TRBJ2-2	NA	NA	TGCAGCGTTGGGGATAGGGGGGGCTTCACCGGGGAGCTGTTTTTT	CSVGDRGGFTGELFF
TRBV9	TRBJ2-1	NA	NA	TGTGCCAGCAGCGTAACTCCACGGGGGAGCTACAATGAGCAGTTCTTC	CASSVTPRGSYNEQFF
TRBV9	TRBJ1-1	NA	NA	TGTGCCAGCAGCGTTGCGGGCCTCTCGCGGGCTTTCTTT	CASSVAGLSRAFF
TRBV5-6	TRBJ2-2	NA	NA	TGTGCCAGCAGCTTCGGGCAGGGTTTGGTCACCGGGGAGCTGTTTTTT	CASSFGQGLVTGELFF
TRBV24-1	TRBJ1-4	NA	NA	TGTGCCACCAGTGATTCGCAGGCGGGGGAAAAACTGTTTTTT	CATSDSQAGEKLFF
TRBV18	TRBJ2-3	NA	once	TGTGCCAGCTCACCACCAGGATTGGCAGATACGCAGTATTTT	CASSPPGLADTQYF
TRBV11-2	TRBJ1-3	TRBD1	NA	TGTGCCAGCAGCTCGGACAGGAACAGAAGAAACACCATATATTTT	CASSSDRNRRNTIYF
TRBV2	TRBJ2-5	NA	NA	TGTGCCAGCAACCGATATATCGCGGAGACCCAGTACTTC	CASNRYIAETQYF
TRBV21-1	TRBJ1-5	NA	NA	TGTGCCAGCAGCAAAGGGGAGTGGCCCCATATAGATCAGCCCCAGCATTTT	CASSKGEWPHIDQPQHF
TRBV7-6	TRBJ2-5	NA	NA	TGTGCCAGCAGCTTAGTCGCAGGGGGGAGTGAGACCCAGTACTTC	CASSLVAGGSETQYF
TRBV25-1	TRBJ2-4	NA	NA	TGTGCCAGCAGTGAATCGGCAGCCAAAGCCAAAAACATTCAGTACTTC	CASSESAAKAKNIQYF
TRBV18	TRBJ2-2	NA	NA	TGTGCCAGCTCACCATGGGGGTCGAACACCGGGGAGCTGTTTTTT	CASSPWGSNTGELFF
TRBV10-1	TRBJ2-1	TRBD2	NA	TGCGCCAGCGGCCGGGGGGGAGCTTACAATGAGCAGTTCTTC	CASGRGGAYNEQFF
TRBV5-4	TRBJ1-4	NA	NA	TGTGCCAGCAGCCCAGGGCCAACTAATGAAAAACTGTTTTTT	CASSPGPTNEKLFF
TRBV2	TRBJ2-3	NA	NA	TGTGCCAGCGTGGGACATCAGAGCACAGATACGCAGTATTTT	CASVGHQSTDTQYF
TRBV4-1	TRBJ1-1	NA	NA	TGCGCCAGCAGCCAAAAAACGACAGTTAACACTGAAGCTTTCTTT	CASSQKTTVNTEAFF
TRBV5-6	TRBJ2-5	TRBD2	NA	TGTGCCAGCAGCTTGATCAGCGGGGACCAAGAGACCCAGTACTTC	CASSLISGDQETQYF
TRBV11-3	TRBJ2-1	TRBD2	NA	TGTGCCAGCAGCGTTAGCGGGGGGGCCCATGAGCAGTTCTTC	CASSVSGGAHEQFF
TRBV9	TRBJ1-5	NA	NA	TGTGCCAGCAGCGGAGGGAGAACAGGGATTAATCAGCCCCAGCATTTT	CASSGGRTGINQPQHF
TRBV5-1	TRBJ1-2	TRBD1	NA	TGCGCCAGCAGAGTGGGACCAGGGGGGAACTATGGCTACACCTTC	CASRVGPGGNYGYTF